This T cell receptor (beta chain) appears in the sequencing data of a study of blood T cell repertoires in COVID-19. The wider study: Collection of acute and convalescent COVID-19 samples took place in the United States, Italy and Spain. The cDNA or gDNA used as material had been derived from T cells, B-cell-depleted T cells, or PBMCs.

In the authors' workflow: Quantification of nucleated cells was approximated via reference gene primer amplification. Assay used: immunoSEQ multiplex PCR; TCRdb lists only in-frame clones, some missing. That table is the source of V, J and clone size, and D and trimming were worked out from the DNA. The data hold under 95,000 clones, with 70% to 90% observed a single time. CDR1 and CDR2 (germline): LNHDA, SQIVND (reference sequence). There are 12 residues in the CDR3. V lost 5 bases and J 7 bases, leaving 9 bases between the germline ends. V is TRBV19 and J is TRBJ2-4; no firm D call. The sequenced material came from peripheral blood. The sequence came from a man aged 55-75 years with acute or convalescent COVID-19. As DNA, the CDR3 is TGTGCCAGTAGTGAGGAGCCGAACATTCAGTACTTC. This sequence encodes CASSEEPNIQYF.